The 3 T cell receptor beta chains presented below share a single source sample, sequenced in a study of blood T cell repertoires in COVID-19. TCRdb keeps only in-frame clones here, not all; method: immunoSEQ multiplex PCR. In the table there are about 64,000 clones, roughly 80% of which are singletons. Sequences were obtained from peripheral blood. Every receptor here comes from a man in his sixties with COVID-19, enrolled during active disease.

The V gene is TRBV24-1, the J gene TRBJ2-3; TRBD1 matches 10 bases. Germline CDR1 KGHDR, CDR2 SFDVKD. The CDR3 consists of 16 residues. V lost 3 bases, J lost 8 bases, and 10 bases stayed unmatched. CDR3 amino acids: CATSDLGQGGTGTQYF. CDR3 in DNA: TGTGCCACCAGTGATCTCGGACAGGGGGGGACGGGTACGCAGTATTTT.

The V call is TRBV5-1, the J call TRBJ2-3, with 7 bases that match TRBD2. With V trimmed by 2 bases and J by 2 bases, 11 bases remained unmatched. The CDR3 consists of 17 residues. Per the germline V gene, CDR1 is SGHRS and CDR2 is YFSETQ. This chain's CDR3 is CASSLRSGLAVTDTQYF. As DNA, the CDR3 is TGCGCCAGCAGCTTAAGGTCTGGGCTAGCGGTCACAGATACGCAGTATTTT. Filled out from reference TRBV5-1 and TRBJ2-3, the complete variable domain reads KAGVTQTPRYLIKTRGQQVTLSCSPISGHRSVSWYQQTPGQGLQFLFEYFSETQRNKGNFPGRFSGRQFSNSRSEMNVSTLELGDSALYLCASSLRSGLAVTDTQYFGPGTRLTVL.

The chain couples TRBV3-1 (or the pseudogene TRBV3-2) to TRBJ2-2; the match to TRBD1 covers 9 bases. CDR1 is LGHDT, CDR2 YNNKEL, per germline (reference sequence). The CDR3 covers 14 residues. J gave up 3 bases and V 7 bases, and 3 bases lay outside the gene matches. The CDR3, as DNA: TGTGCCAGCAAGGGACAGGGCGACACCGGGGAGCTGTTTTTT. This translates into CASKGQGDTGELFF.